This T cell receptor beta chain was retrieved from a study of blood T cell repertoires in COVID-19. Original analysis: Amplifying reference gene primers gave estimates of nucleated cell counts. Sequenced by immunoSEQ multiplex PCR; TCRdb stores in-frame clones only, minus some. V and J calls and clone size are as listed in that table; D and trimming were resolved from the DNA. In the table there are approximately 130,000 clones, approximately 85% of which are singletons. This clone came up a few times. The clonotype was recovered from a human donor in a cohort sampled during active COVID-19. Sequences were obtained from peripheral blood.

The CDR3 reads CASSPGGQGGVGTQYF. CDR3 sequence (DNA): TGTGCCAGCAGCCCTGGTGGACAGGGTGGCGTTGGGACCCAGTACTTC. This rearrangement joins TRBV5-4 to TRBJ2-5; TRBD1 matches at 8 bases. CDR1 SGHNT and CDR2 YYREEE come from the germline V gene (reference sequence). The CDR3 loop spans 16 amino acids. Unmatched junction bases numbered 15, after V lost 4 bases and J lost 7 bases. The whole variable domain, remainder taken from reference TRBV5-4 and TRBJ2-5, is ETGVTQSPTHLIKTRGQQVTLRCSSQSGHNTVSWYQQALGQGPQFIFQYYREEENGRGNFPPRFSGLQFPNYSSELNVNALELDDSALYLCASSPGGQGGVGTQYFGPGTRLLVL.